The 14 T cell receptor beta chains reported below all come from one sample, sequenced in a study of cytomegalovirus exposure and HLA in healthy donors. A multiplex PCR was run with 60 Vbeta primers and 13 Jbeta primers. Libraries were prepared by immunoSEQ multiplex PCR; TCRdb keeps only in-frame clonotypes and omits some of them. This sample has roughly 180,000 clones, with over 80% found just once. The material sequenced was PBMCs. Receptors were obtained from a woman aged 45-65 years in good health and CMV-seropositive.

The J gene is TRBJ2-7, the V gene TRBV27; TRBD1 matches at 9 bases. Per the germline V gene, CDR1 is MNHEY and CDR2 is SMNVEV (reference sequence). Germline trimming cut 5 bases from V and 7 bases from J; bases unmatched to any gene: 6. This CDR3 has 13 amino acids. The CDR3 DNA is TGTGCCAGCAGTCTCGGGACAGGGTCGGAGCAGTACTTC. Its translation: CASSLGTGSEQYF.

The CDR3 nucleotides are TGTGCCAGCAGCCGCGCCCACCGGGGGGGCAATCAGCCCCAGCATTTT. Its translation: CASSRAHRGGNQPQHF. The chain links TRBV7-2 to TRBJ1-5, with D maybe TRBD1 (5 bases). CDR1 and CDR2 (germline): SGHTA, FQGNSA. The CDR3 spans 16 residues. V was pared by 5 bases and J by 2 bases, with 16 bases between.

This rearrangement joins TRBV10-2 to TRBJ1-2, with D possibly matching TRBD1 (6 bases). Trimming took 3 bases from V and 6 from J, leaving 8 bases between them. The CDR3 runs to 12 residues. Germline CDR1 WSHSY, CDR2 SAAADI. The CDR3 DNA sequence: TGCGCCAGCAGTGAACAGGGTAATGGCTACACCTTC. This codes for CASSEQGNGYTF.

The chain joins TRBV9 to TRBJ2-1, with D perhaps matching TRBD2 (7 bases). The CDR3 is 15 amino acids. V shed 4 bases and J shed 6 bases, with 17 bases lying between them. Germline V gene data show CDR1 as SGDLS and CDR2 as YYNGEE. The CDR3 DNA sequence: TGTGCCAGCAGCCTCGGAGGGGGGGCGGGCAATGAGCAGTTCTTC. Translated: CASSLGGGAGNEQFF.

The chain couples TRBV23-1 to TRBJ1-1; possibly TRBD1 for D (6 bases). TRBV23-1 is known as an ORF, though its function is uncertain. This CDR3 is 19 amino acids long. The germline V and J ends were trimmed by 3 bases and 0 bases, with 23 bases remaining between them. CDR3 residues: CASSQTLTGGPNLNTEAFF. The CDR3 nucleotides read TGCGCCAGCAGTCAGACCTTAACGGGGGGCCCTAACTTGAACACTGAAGCTTTCTTT.

The DNA for the CDR3 is TGTGCCAGTAGTATAAAAGGGAAAGGGGGCAATGAGCAGTTCTTC. Protein product: CASSIKGKGGNEQFF. The rearrangement joins TRBV19 to TRBJ2-1; D is possibly TRBD1 (6 bases). Germline lookup yields CDR1 LNHDA and CDR2 SQIVND (reference sequence). The CDR3 sequence is 15 residues long. V lost 2 bases and J 6 bases, leaving 14 bases between the germline ends.

This chain uses TRBV11-3 with TRBJ2-1; 12 nucleotides match TRBD2. Germline CDR1 reads SGHNT; CDR2 reads YENEEA. CDR3 length: 18 residues. Trimming took 5 bases from V and 0 from J; bases not matched to a gene: 8. Written as DNA, the CDR3 is TGTGCCAGCAGCGACACCTTGACTAGCGGGAGCTCCTACAATGAGCAGTTCTTC. Protein product: CASSDTLTSGSSYNEQFF.

This chain joins TRBV20-1 and TRBJ2-1, with D possibly being TRBD2 (5 bases). Between the trimmed V and J ends, which lost 3 bases and 8 bases, there was a span of 8 bases. The CDR3 is made up of 11 amino acids. The germline V gene encodes CDR1 DFQATT and CDR2 SNEGSKA (reference sequence). The CDR3 reads CSASGSDEQFF. The CDR3 coding sequence is TGCAGTGCTAGCGGTAGCGATGAGCAGTTCTTC.

The chain carries TRBV12-2 and TRBJ2-5; the table names TRBD2, a call not compared with the DNA. The J call is uncertain, as TRBJ2-7 better fits the DNA end. TRBV12-2 is described as a pseudogene. The CDR3 runs to 13 residues. This chain's CDR3 is CASRLTRSYEQYF. CDR3 DNA: TGTGCAAGTCGCTTGACTAGGTCCTACGAGCAGTACTTC.

The CDR3 nucleotides read TGTGCCAGCAGCAAGGACAGGGAGTATGGCTACACCTTC. Its protein is CASSKDREYGYTF. The chain links TRBV5-6 to TRBJ1-2, with 8 positions matching TRBD1. In germline, CDR1 is SGHDT, CDR2 YYEEEE. The CDR3 spans 13 residues. V lost 4 bases, J lost 5 bases, and 4 bases stayed unmatched.

V and J are TRBV5-1 and TRBJ2-1, with TRBD2 identical over 10 bases. The V gene's germline CDR1 is SGHRS and CDR2 YFSETQ. J gave up 8 bases and V 2 bases, and 13 bases lay outside the gene matches. The length of the CDR3 is 17 residues. CDR3 loop: CASSFKLRLAGRDEQFF. CDR3 in DNA: TGCGCCAGCAGCTTTAAACTCCGACTAGCGGGTAGAGATGAGCAGTTCTTC.

The chain joins TRBV6-4 to TRBJ2-3, with D perhaps matching TRBD1 (5 bases). Germline CDR1 is MRHNA and CDR2 is SNTAGT. Trimming stripped 4 bases from V and 4 bases from J, with 15 bases between. This CDR3 is built from 15 residues. In DNA, the CDR3 is TGTGCCAGCAGTGCAGGCCCAGGGTACGCAGATACGCAGTATTTT. Protein: CASSAGPGYADTQYF.

On this clone itself: The same CDR3 can be traced to other DNA sequences in this sample. The chain combines TRBV28 with TRBJ2-6, with 8 bases identical to TRBD1. From germline, CDR1 is MDHEN and CDR2 SYDVKM. The CDR3 runs 16 residues. V was clipped by 6 bases and J by 2 bases; unmatched bases: 6. The CDR3 loop is CASRPQGGPGANVLTF. In DNA, the CDR3 is TGTGCCAGCAGGCCACAGGGGGGCCCTGGGGCCAACGTCCTGACTTTC.

The chain employs TRBV7-2 and TRBJ2-7; 10 bases map to TRBD2. CDR3 length equals 15 residues. CDR1 and CDR2 (germline): SGHTA, FQGNSA. After removal of 0 bases from V and 3 bases from J, the junction contained 2 bases not matched to a gene. Here the CDR3 reads CASSLAASGSYEQYF. The CDR3 coding sequence is TGTGCCAGCAGCTTAGCCGCTAGCGGGAGCTACGAGCAGTACTTC.